Listed below are T cell receptor beta chains from one sample, sequenced in a study of radiotherapy plus CTLA-4 blockade in lung cancer. Assay: immunoSEQ multiplex PCR; the TCRdb copy retains only in-frame clones and omits some. The top ten hold roughly 6.7% of the sample, which has 50,000 to 65,000 clones, roughly 79% seen once. The sample here was peripheral blood, taken from a patient treated with radiotherapy plus ipilimumab. The receptors were gathered from a human donor with non-small cell lung cancer whose response to radiotherapy plus ipilimumab could not be evaluated. CDR3s include the opening cysteine and the closing phenylalanine or tryptophan. D genes are given only for firm matches. Only some rows state a clone size, as once, few, many or a class for expanded clones.

NA	once	TRBV18	15	TRBJ2-5	TGTGCCAGCTCACCTTCCGGTGGGGGGAAAGAGACCCAGTACTTC	CASSPSGGGKETQYF
TRBD2	NA	TRBV9	16	TRBJ2-2	TGTGCCAGCAGCGTAGCCAGCGGGGCGACCACCGGGGAGCTGTTTTTT	CASSVASGATTGELFF
NA	NA	TRBV5-4	15	TRBJ1-1	TGTGCCAGCAGCTCCAGGGGTTCGATGAACACTGAAGCTTTCTTT	CASSSRGSMNTEAFF
NA	NA	TRBV19	16	TRBJ2-1	TGTGCCAGTAGGCACGTAGGCGGATTCTCCTACAATGAGCAGTTCTTC	CASRHVGGFSYNEQFF
NA	NA	TRBV4-3	16	TRBJ2-1	TGCGCCAGCAGCCAAGATGAGGGGAGGTCCTACAATGAGCAGTTCTTC	CASSQDEGRSYNEQFF
TRBD2	NA	TRBV11-3	18	TRBJ2-7	TGTGCCAGCAGCCCACTAGCGGCCCGAACTTTAAGCTCCTACGAGCAGTACTTC	CASSPLAARTLSSYEQYF
TRBD2	NA	TRBV6-5	16	TRBJ2-1	TGTGCCAGCAGTTCAGCGGGAGGTCCATCCTACAATGAGCAGTTCTTC	CASSSAGGPSYNEQFF
NA	NA	TRBV7-2	15	TRBJ2-2	TGTGCCAGCAGCCAAACGGGGGTGAACACCGGGGAGCTGTTTTTT	CASSQTGVNTGELFF
NA	NA	TRBV11-2	15	TRBJ2-7	TGTGCCAGCAGCTTAGACTTTCCCGTCTCCTACGAGCAGTACTTC	CASSLDFPVSYEQYF
TRBD1	NA	TRBV2	16	TRBJ1-2	TGTGCCAGCAGGAACCCTTCTTGGGACAGACAATATGGCTACACCTTC	CASRNPSWDRQYGYTF
NA	NA	TRBV10-3	14	TRBJ1-2	TGTGCCTCAAGGGGTGTGCAACCTAACTATGGCTACACCTTC	CASRGVQPNYGYTF
NA	NA	TRBV19	13	TRBJ2-1	TGTGCCAGTAGTATCAACAGGCAAAATGAGCAGTTCTTC	CASSINRQNEQFF
TRBD2	NA	TRBV5-1	16	TRBJ2-1	TGCGCCAGCAGCTTGGTTAGCGGGGGGGTTTACAATGAGCAGTTCTTC	CASSLVSGGVYNEQFF
TRBD2	NA	TRBV19	17	TRBJ2-1	TGTGCCAGTAGTCCTACCACACTAGCGGGGGGGGGAAATGAGCAGTTCTTC	CASSPTTLAGGGNEQFF
TRBD1	NA	TRBV9	15	TRBJ1-2	TGTGCCAGCAGCGTAGACGGACAGGGGGTTGGCGGCTACACCTTC	CASSVDGQGVGGYTF
NA	NA	TRBV5-1	13	TRBJ2-3	TGCGCCAGCAGCCATGATAGTCAAGATACGCAGTATTTT	CASSHDSQDTQYF
TRBD1	NA	TRBV14	19	TRBJ2-1	TGTGCCAGCAGCCCCTTCCCGGGACAGGGTAAGGCAACCTACAATGAGCAGTTCTTC	CASSPFPGQGKATYNEQFF
TRBD1	NA	TRBV7-2	15	TRBJ1-6	TGTGCCAGCAGCCCCATCTCGACAGGGCGGTCACCCCTCCACTTT	CASSPISTGRSPLHF
TRBD1	NA	TRBV5-1	14	TRBJ1-2	TGCGCCAGCAGCTTGGAGGGGGCCGACTATGGCTACACCTTC	CASSLEGADYGYTF
NA	NA	TRBV9	16	TRBJ2-7	TGTGCCAGCAGCGTGGAGGCTAGGGCAGTAGCCTACGAGCAGTACTTC	CASSVEARAVAYEQYF
NA	once	TRBV6-1	12	TRBJ2-2	TGTGGGGTAGGAGGGAACACCGGGGAGCTGTTTTTT	CGVGGNTGELFF
NA	once	TRBV30	16	TRBJ2-6	TGTGCCTGGAGTGGGCCGTTTGTCTCTGGGGCCAACGTCCTGACTTTC	CAWSGPFVSGANVLTF
TRBD2	NA	TRBV5-1	17	TRBJ2-5	TGCGCCAGCAGCTTGGCTGGGACTAGCGGGAGGCGTGAGACCCAGTACTTC	CASSLAGTSGRRETQYF
NA	NA	TRBV5-1	16	TRBJ2-7	TGCGCCAGCAGTCTTGCGTCTCAGGGCGACTCCTACGAGCAGTACTTC	CASSLASQGDSYEQYF
TRBD1	NA	TRBV7-2	15	TRBJ1-2	TGTGCCAGCAGCGGACCGGGACAGGGTGTGTTCGGCTACACCTTC	CASSGPGQGVFGYTF
NA	NA	TRBV30	13	TRBJ1-5	TGTGCCTGGAGTGCGACAGGCGCTCGAGCCCAGCATTTT	CAWSATGARAQHF
TRBD1	NA	TRBV19	13	TRBJ1-1	TGTGCCAGCAGGGACAGGCCGAACACTGAAGCTTTCTTT	CASRDRPNTEAFF
NA	NA	TRBV27	13	TRBJ1-1	TGTGCCAGCAGTTGGGGACAAAACACTGAAGCTTTCTTT	CASSWGQNTEAFF
NA	NA	TRBV9	15	TRBJ2-3	TGTGCCAGCAGCCAGCCGGGACTCCCCCCAGATACGCAGTATTTT	CASSQPGLPPDTQYF
TRBD2	NA	TRBV4-3	15	TRBJ2-1	TGCGCCAGCAGCCTTACTAGCGGGTTCTACAATGAGCAGTTCTTC	CASSLTSGFYNEQFF
NA	NA	TRBV6-5	14	TRBJ1-6	TGTGCCAGCAGGCTACAGGGTGGCAATTCACCCCTCCACTTT	CASRLQGGNSPLHF
TRBD2	NA	TRBV6-4	16	TRBJ2-3	TGTGCCAGCAGTGAACAAGGGACTAGCGGCACAGATACGCAGTATTTT	CASSEQGTSGTDTQYF
TRBD1	NA	TRBV9	14	TRBJ2-5	TGTGCCAGCAGCCGGGACAGGGGATTAGAGACCCAGTACTTC	CASSRDRGLETQYF
NA	NA	TRBV28	13	TRBJ1-1	TGTGCCAGCAGTTTACAACGGGGCACTGAAGCTTTCTTT	CASSLQRGTEAFF
NA	NA	TRBV5-4	15	TRBJ2-2	TGTGCCAGCAGCTTGGCTGCGCTGAACACCGGGGAGCTGTTTTTT	CASSLAALNTGELFF
TRBD1	once	TRBV19	13	TRBJ2-2	TGTGCCAGCGTGGACAGGGGTGGTGGGGAGCTGTTTTTT	CASVDRGGGELFF
NA	NA	TRBV5-4	12	TRBJ2-7	TGTGCCAGCAGCCCGGTGGGAGACGAGCAGTACTTC	CASSPVGDEQYF
NA	NA	TRBV28	16	TRBJ2-2	TGTGCCAGCAGTTCCCCTGGGGCCAAGATGTTCGGGGAGCTGTTTTTT	CASSSPGAKMFGELFF
NA	NA	TRBV5-5	14	TRBJ2-5	TGTGCCAGCAGCTTTAACAATCGGCAGGGGATCCAGTACTTC	CASSFNNRQGIQYF
TRBD2	NA	TRBV19	15	TRBJ2-2	TGTGCCAGTACCCCCCCCGGGGGACTAACCGGGGAGCTGTTTTTT	CASTPPGGLTGELFF
NA	NA	TRBV6-1	15	TRBJ1-6	TGTGCCAGCAGTGAAGGGCACAGGTCTAATTCACCCCTCCACTTT	CASSEGHRSNSPLHF
NA	NA	TRBV5-4	14	TRBJ2-5	TGTGCCAGCAGCTTGGCCTCAGGGTTGGAGACCCAGTACTTC	CASSLASGLETQYF
TRBD2	NA	TRBV19	14	TRBJ2-1	TGTGCCAGTAGGGGACTAGCGGCTTACAATGAGCAGTTCTTC	CASRGLAAYNEQFF
TRBD2	NA	TRBV6-6	15	TRBJ2-1	TGTGCCAGCAGTTACGGGACTAGCGGGGGGGTTGAGCAGTTCTTC	CASSYGTSGGVEQFF
NA	NA	TRBV27	13	TRBJ1-3	TGTGCCAGCAGTCCCAGGGGAGGAAACACCATATATTTT	CASSPRGGNTIYF
NA	NA	TRBV5-1	13	TRBJ1-1	TGCGCCAGCAGCCGAGGCCAGGGCACTGAAGCTTTCTTT	CASSRGQGTEAFF
TRBD2	NA	TRBV7-6	16	TRBJ2-1	TGTGCCAGCAGCTTAGCTGGGGGGGAGGGATACAATGAGCAGTTCTTC	CASSLAGGEGYNEQFF
TRBD2	NA	TRBV5-5	15	TRBJ2-2	TGTGCCAGCAGCTTGGTACCGGGAGGCACCGGGGAGCTGTTTTTT	CASSLVPGGTGELFF
NA	NA	TRBV30	12	TRBJ2-7	TGTGCCTGGAATACAGCCTCCTACGAGCAGTACTTC	CAWNTASYEQYF
NA	NA	TRBV19	12	TRBJ2-3	TGTGCCACTAAGCCCCGGACAGATACGCAGTATTTT	CATKPRTDTQYF
NA	once	TRBV19	11	TRBJ1-5	TGTGCCAGTAGTTCCGGACACCGCCAGCATTTT	CASSSGHRQHF
NA	NA	TRBV7-9	15	TRBJ2-1	TGTGCCAGCAGCCCCAGAGGGAGCTCCTACAATGAGCAGTTCTTC	CASSPRGSSYNEQFF
TRBD1	NA	TRBV15	16	TRBJ2-2	TGTGCCACCAGCTCTCCGGACAGGGCCTACACCGGGGAGCTGTTTTTT	CATSSPDRAYTGELFF
TRBD1	NA	TRBV7-2	15	TRBJ2-3	TGTGCCAGCAGATATACAGGGGCTAGCACAGATACGCAGTATTTT	CASRYTGASTDTQYF
NA	NA	TRBV27	14	TRBJ1-6	TGTGCCAGCAGTTTTTTACAGGGTGTTTCACCCCTCCACTTT	CASSFLQGVSPLHF